Reported below is one T cell receptor (beta chain). Its antigen is currently unknown. The table came from immunoSEQ multiplex PCR; TCRdb's copy has only in-frame clones and leaves some out. The sample includes roughly 810,000 clones, roughly 96% of them seen just once. This record comes from a study of shared clonotypes between healthy human individuals. Naive CD8 cells comprised CD45RO-negative, CCR7-positively selected cells, excluding terminally differentiated effector memory CD45RA+ cells. Study-wide results and caveats: Clonotypes not shared had lower generation probabilities than those common to all four donors.

Trimming stripped 0 bases from V and 6 bases from J, with 6 bases between. The length of the CDR3 is 12 residues. Per germline, CDR1 MNHEY and CDR2 SVGAGI. The chain is built from TRBV6-5 and TRBJ2-7; D ambiguous. The sequence derives from a young man in good health. Sequencing input: naive CD8+ T cells sorted from blood. The CDR3 protein is CASSYSGFEQYF. The DNA for the CDR3 is TGTGCCAGCAGTTACTCCGGGTTCGAGCAGTACTTC.